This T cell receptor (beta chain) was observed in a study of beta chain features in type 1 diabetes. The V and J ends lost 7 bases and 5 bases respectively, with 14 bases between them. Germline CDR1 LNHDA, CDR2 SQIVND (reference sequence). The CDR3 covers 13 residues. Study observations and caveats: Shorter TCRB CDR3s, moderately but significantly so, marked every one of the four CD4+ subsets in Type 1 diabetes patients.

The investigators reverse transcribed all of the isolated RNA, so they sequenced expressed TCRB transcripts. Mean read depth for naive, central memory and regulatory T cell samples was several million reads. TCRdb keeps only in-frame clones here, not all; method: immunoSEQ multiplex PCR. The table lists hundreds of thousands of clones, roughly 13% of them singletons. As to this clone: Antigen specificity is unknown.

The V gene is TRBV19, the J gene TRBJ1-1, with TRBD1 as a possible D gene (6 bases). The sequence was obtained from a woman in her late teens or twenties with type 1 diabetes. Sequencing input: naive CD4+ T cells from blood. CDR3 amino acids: CASTKQGGTEAFF. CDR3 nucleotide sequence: TGTGCCAGTACTAAACAGGGAGGGACTGAAGCTTTCTTT.